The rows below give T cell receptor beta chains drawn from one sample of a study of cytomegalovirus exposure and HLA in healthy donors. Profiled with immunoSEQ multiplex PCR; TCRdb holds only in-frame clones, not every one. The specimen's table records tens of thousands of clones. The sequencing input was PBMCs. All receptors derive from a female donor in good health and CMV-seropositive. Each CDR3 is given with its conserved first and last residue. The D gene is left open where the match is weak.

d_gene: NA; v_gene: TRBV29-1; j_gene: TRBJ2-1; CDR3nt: TGCAGCGTTGCACCAGCGGGTGCCGACAATGAGCAGTTCTTC; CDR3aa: CSVAPAGADNEQFF
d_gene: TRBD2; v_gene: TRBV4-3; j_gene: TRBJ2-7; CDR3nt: TGCGCCAGCAGCCAAGATTCTAGCGGGGAGTGGGAGCAGTACTTC; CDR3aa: CASSQDSSGEWEQYF
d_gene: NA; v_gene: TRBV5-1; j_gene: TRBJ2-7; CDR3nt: TGCGCCAGCAGCCCCCGAGGGGGCTACGAGCAGTACTTC; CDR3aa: CASSPRGGYEQYF
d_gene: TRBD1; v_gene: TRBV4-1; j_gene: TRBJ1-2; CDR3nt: TGCGCCAGCAGCCAAGGGCAGGGGGGTGCCTATGGCTACACCTTC; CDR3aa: CASSQGQGGAYGYTF
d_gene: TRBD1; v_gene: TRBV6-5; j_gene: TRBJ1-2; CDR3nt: TGTGCCAGCAGCTCAACAGGGGGCGGGAACTATGGCTACACCTTC; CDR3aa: CASSSTGGGNYGYTF
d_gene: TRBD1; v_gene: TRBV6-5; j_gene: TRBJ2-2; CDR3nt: TGTGCCAGCAGTTACTCGACAGGGGGAACCGGGGAGCTGTTTTTT; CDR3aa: CASSYSTGGTGELFF
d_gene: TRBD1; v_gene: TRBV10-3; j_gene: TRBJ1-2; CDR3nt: TGTGCCATCGGGGTGACAGGGGCGCTTAGTAACTATGGCTACACCTTC; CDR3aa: CAIGVTGALSNYGYTF
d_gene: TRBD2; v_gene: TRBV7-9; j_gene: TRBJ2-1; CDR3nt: TGTGCCAGCAGCCCACCGGGACTAGCGGGGCCCTACAATGAGCAGTTCTTC; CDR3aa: CASSPPGLAGPYNEQFF
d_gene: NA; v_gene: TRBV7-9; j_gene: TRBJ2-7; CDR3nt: TGTGCCAGCAGCCCTCGGACTAACTCCTACGAGCAGTACTTC; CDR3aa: CASSPRTNSYEQYF
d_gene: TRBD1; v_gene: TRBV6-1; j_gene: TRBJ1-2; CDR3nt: TGTGCCAGCAGAGGTGGGACAGGGGGCAACTATGGCTACACCTTC; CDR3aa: CASRGGTGGNYGYTF
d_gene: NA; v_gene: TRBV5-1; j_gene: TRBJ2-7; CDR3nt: TGCGCCAGCAGCTTGGTGACATACGAGCAGTACTTC; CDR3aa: CASSLVTYEQYF
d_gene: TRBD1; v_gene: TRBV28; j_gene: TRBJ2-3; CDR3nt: TGTGCCAGCTTCTCGGGACAGGGGACTTCTAGCACAGATACGCAGTATTTT; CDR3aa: CASFSGQGTSSTDTQYF
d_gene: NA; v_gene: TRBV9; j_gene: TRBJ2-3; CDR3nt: TGTGCCAGCAGTCTTAGCGGCGGAGTGACAGATACGCAGTATTTT; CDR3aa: CASSLSGGVTDTQYF
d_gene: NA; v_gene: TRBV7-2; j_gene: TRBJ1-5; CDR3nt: TGTGCCAGCAGCTTAGGTATTAATCAGCCCCAGCATTTT; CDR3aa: CASSLGINQPQHF
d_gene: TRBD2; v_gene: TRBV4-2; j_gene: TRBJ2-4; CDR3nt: TGTGCCAGCAGCCAGCCCCATACTAGCGGTCTTGACATTCAGTACTTC; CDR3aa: CASSQPHTSGLDIQYF
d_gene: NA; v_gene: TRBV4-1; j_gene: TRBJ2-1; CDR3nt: TGCGCCAGCAGCCCATTACTCGTTAAAGGGGCCGCCGAGCAGTTCTTC; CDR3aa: CASSPLLVKGAAEQFF
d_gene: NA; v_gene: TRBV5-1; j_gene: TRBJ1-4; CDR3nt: TGCGCCAGCACTCGTAGTGCAACTAATGAAAAACTGTTTTTT; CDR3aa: CASTRSATNEKLFF
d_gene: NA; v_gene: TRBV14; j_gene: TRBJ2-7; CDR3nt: TGTGCCAGCAGCCAAAGTCTGGGACTGGGGGCCTACGAGCAGTACTTC; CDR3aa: CASSQSLGLGAYEQYF
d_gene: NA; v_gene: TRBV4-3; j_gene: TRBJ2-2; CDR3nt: TGCGCCAGCAGCCAAGATATCAGGGGAACCGGGGAGCTGTTTTTT; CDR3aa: CASSQDIRGTGELFF
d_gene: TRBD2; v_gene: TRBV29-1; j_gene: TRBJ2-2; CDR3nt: TGCAGCGCCCGGACTAGCGCCCACACCGGGGAGCTGTTTTTT; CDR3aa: CSARTSAHTGELFF
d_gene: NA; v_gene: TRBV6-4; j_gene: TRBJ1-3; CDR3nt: TGTGCCAGCAGTTCAGGGGTCGGAAACACCATATATTTT; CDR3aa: CASSSGVGNTIYF
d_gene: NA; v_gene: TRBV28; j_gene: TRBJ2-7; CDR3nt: TGTGCCAGCAGTCCCCCACAGGGCGCCTCCTACGAGCAGTACTTC; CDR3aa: CASSPPQGASYEQYF
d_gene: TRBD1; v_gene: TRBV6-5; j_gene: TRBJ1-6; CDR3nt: TGTGCCAGCAGTTCCAAGACAGGGATAGGGTCACCCCTCCACTTT; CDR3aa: CASSSKTGIGSPLHF
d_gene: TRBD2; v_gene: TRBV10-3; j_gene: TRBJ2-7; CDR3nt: TGTGCCATCAGTGATCCTAGCGGAAGCTCCTACGAGCAGTACTTC; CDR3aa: CAISDPSGSSYEQYF
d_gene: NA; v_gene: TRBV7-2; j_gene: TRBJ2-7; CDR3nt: TGTGCCAGCAGCTTGAACGCGGGGGCGCAGTACTTC; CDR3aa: CASSLNAGAQYF
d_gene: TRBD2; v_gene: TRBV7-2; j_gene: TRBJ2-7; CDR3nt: TGTGCCAGCAGCAGGGGACTAGCGGGGACACTTTACCCCCCCTACGAGCAGTACTTC; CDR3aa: CASSRGLAGTLYPPYEQYF
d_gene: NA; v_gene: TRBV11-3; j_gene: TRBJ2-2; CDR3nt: TGTGCCAGCAGCTTACGTGTCTTCGGCACCGGGGAGCTGTTTTTT; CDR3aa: CASSLRVFGTGELFF
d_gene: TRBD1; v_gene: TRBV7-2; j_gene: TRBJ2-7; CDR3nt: TGTGCCAGCAGCTTACCGTCCAGGGGGAACTACGAGCAGTACTTC; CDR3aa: CASSLPSRGNYEQYF
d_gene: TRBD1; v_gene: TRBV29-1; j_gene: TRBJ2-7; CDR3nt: TGCAGCGTTGAAGAGCCCGGGACAGGGGTAGCCTACGAGCAGTACTTC; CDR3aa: CSVEEPGTGVAYEQYF
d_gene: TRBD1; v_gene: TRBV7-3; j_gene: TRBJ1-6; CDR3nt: TGTGCCAGCAGCTCCGGGACAGTAAATTCACCCCTCCACTTT; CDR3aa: CASSSGTVNSPLHF
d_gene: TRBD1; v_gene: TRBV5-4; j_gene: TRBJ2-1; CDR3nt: TGTGCCAGCAGCTTGATGACAGGGAATGAGCAGTTCTTC; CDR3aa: CASSLMTGNEQFF
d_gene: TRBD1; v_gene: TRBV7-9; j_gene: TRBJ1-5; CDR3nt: TGTGCCAGCAGCGCCCAGGGGGACCAGCCCCAGCATTTT; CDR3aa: CASSAQGDQPQHF
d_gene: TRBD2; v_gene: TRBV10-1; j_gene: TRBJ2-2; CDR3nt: TGCGCCAGCAGTGATATAGCGGGAGGCACCGGGGAGCTGTTTTTT; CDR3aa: CASSDIAGGTGELFF
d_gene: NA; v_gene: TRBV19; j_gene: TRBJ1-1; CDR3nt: TGTGCCAGTACCCCCGAGATGAACACTGAAGCTTTCTTT; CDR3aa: CASTPEMNTEAFF
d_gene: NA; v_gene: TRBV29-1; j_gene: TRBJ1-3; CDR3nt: TGCAGCGTTGAAATGGGAGTCAACTCTGGAAACACCATATATTTT; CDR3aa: CSVEMGVNSGNTIYF
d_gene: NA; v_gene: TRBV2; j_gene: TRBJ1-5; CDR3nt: TGTGCCAGCACTCCTTGGAGTACGAATCAGCCCCAGCATTTT; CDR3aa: CASTPWSTNQPQHF
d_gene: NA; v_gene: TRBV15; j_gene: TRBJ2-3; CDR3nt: TGTGCCACCAGCAGAGATCTAGCAAACACAGATACGCAGTATTTT; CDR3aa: CATSRDLANTDTQYF
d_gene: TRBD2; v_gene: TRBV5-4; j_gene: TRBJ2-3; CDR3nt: TGTGCCAGCAGCTTGCTCGGGACTAGCGGGAGGGATACGCAGTATTTT; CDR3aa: CASSLLGTSGRDTQYF
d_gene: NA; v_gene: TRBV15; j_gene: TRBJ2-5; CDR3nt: TGTGCCACCAGCAGAGAAAAAACGTGGGATCGGGAGGAGACCCAGTACTTC; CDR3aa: CATSREKTWDREETQYF
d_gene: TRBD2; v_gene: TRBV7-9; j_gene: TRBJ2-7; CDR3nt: TGTGCCAGCAGCCCACTAGCGGGGGAAGTCTATGAGCAGTACTTC; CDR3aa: CASSPLAGEVYEQYF
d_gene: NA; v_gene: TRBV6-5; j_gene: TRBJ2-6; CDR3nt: TGTGCCAGCAGTTCTCCATTCTATGGGGCCAACGTCCTGACTTTC; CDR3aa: CASSSPFYGANVLTF
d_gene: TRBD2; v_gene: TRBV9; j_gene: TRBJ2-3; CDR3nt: TGTGCCAGCAGCGCGAGGGGTAGCGGGGGGGCTGGAGATACGCAGTATTTT; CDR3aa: CASSARGSGGAGDTQYF
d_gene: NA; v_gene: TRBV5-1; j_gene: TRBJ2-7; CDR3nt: TGCGCCAGCAGCTTGGAGGGAGGAGGGATCTACGAGCAGTACTTC; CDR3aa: CASSLEGGGIYEQYF
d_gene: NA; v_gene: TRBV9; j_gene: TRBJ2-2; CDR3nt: TGTGCCAGCAGCCTACAGGGAAGAGACACCGGGGAGCTGTTTTTT; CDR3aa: CASSLQGRDTGELFF
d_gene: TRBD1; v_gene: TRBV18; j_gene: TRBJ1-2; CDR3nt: TGTGCCAGCTCACAGTCCGGGACAGGGACTGGCTACACCTTC; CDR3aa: CASSQSGTGTGYTF
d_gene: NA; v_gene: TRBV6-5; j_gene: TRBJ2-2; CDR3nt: TGTGCCAGCAGTCCCGTTACAGCGAACACCGGGGAGCTGTTTTTT; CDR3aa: CASSPVTANTGELFF
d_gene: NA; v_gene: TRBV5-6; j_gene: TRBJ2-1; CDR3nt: TGTGCCAGCAGCTTGGACAGGGTATTCTTCTTC; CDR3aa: CASSLDRVFFF
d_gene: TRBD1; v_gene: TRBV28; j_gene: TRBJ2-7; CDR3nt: TGTGCCATCACACTAAGGGACAGGGGCTACGAGCAGTACTTC; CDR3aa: CAITLRDRGYEQYF
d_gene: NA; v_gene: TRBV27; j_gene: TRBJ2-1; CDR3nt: TGTGCCAGCAGTCCGGACAGCAGGGAGCAGTTCTTC; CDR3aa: CASSPDSREQFF
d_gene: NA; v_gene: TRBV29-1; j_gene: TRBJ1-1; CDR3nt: TGCAGCGTTGAAGATCTGCCTGAGGCTTTCTTT; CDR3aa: CSVEDLPEAFF
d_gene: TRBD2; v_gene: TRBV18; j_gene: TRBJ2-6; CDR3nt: TGTGCCAGCTCACCGGGACTAGCGGACCACTACTCTGGGGCCAACGTCCTGACTTTC; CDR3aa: CASSPGLADHYSGANVLTF